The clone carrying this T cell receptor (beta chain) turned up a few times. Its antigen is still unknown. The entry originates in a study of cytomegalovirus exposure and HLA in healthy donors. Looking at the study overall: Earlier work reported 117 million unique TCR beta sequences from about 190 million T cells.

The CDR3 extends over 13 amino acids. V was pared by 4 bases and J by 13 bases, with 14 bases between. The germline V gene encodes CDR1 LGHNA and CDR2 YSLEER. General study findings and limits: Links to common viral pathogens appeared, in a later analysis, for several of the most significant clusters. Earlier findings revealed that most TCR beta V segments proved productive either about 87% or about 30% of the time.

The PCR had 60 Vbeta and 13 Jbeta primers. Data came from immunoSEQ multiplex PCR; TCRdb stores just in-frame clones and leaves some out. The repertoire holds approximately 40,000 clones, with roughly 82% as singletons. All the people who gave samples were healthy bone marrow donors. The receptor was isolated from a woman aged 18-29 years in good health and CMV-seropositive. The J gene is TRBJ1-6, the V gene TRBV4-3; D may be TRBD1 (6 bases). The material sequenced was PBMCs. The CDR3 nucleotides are TGCGCCAGCAGCCCCTCACAGGGCTGGCCCCTCCACTTT. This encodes CASSPSQGWPLHF.